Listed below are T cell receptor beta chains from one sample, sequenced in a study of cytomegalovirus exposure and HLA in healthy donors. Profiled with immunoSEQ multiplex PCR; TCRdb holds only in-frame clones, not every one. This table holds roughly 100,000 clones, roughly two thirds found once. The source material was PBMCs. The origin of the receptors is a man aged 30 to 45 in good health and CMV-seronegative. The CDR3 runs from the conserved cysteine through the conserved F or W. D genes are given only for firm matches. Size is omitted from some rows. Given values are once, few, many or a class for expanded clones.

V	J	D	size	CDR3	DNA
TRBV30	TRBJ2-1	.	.	CAWVTGTYNEQFF	TGTGCCTGGGTTACCGGGACCTACAATGAGCAGTTCTTC
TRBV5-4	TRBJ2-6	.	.	CASSFGGRSSGANVLTF	TGTGCCAGCAGCTTTGGAGGACGGAGCTCTGGGGCCAACGTCCTGACTTTC
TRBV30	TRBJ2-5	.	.	CAWTTGAYTETQYF	TGTGCCTGGACGACGGGTGCCTACACAGAGACCCAGTACTTC
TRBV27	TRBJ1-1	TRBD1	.	CASSRGGAGPEAFF	TGTGCCAGCAGCCGAGGGGGCGCGGGTCCTGAAGCTTTCTTT
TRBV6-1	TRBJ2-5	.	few	CASRLQETQYF	TGTGCCAGCCGCCTACAAGAGACCCAGTACTTC
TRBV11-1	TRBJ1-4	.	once	CASKRYGGNEKLFF	TGTGCCAGCAAGAGATACGGGGGGAATGAAAAACTGTTTTTT
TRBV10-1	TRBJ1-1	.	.	CASSYVGVGGAMNTEAFF	TGCGCCAGCAGTTATGTGGGGGTGGGGGGGGCAATGAACACTGAAGCTTTCTTT
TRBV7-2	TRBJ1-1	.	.	CASNPKGGEGTEAFF	TGTGCCAGCAACCCCAAGGGAGGGGAAGGCACTGAAGCTTTCTTT
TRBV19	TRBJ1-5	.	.	CAGGLGGFSNQPQHF	TGTGCCGGAGGGTTGGGAGGGTTCAGCAATCAGCCCCAGCATTTT
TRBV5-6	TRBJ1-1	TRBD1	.	CASSIPGQGVGAFF	TGTGCCAGCAGCATTCCGGGACAGGGGGTTGGTGCTTTCTTT
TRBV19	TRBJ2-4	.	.	CASSRSPGTFGAKNIQYF	TGTGCCAGTAGTAGGAGTCCGGGAACCTTCGGAGCCAAAAACATTCAGTACTTC
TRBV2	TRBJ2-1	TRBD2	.	CAGGRETHNEQFF	TGTGCCGGAGGGCGGGAGACACACAATGAGCAGTTCTTC
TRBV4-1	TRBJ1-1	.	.	CASSQGNRNTEAFF	TGCGCCAGCAGCCAAGGGAACAGGAACACTGAAGCTTTCTTT
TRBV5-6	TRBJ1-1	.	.	CASSLSGGGAMNTEAFF	TGTGCCAGCAGCTTGTCAGGCGGGGGGGCCATGAACACTGAAGCTTTCTTT
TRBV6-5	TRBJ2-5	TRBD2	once	CASSSTSGVETQYF	TGTGCCAGCAGTTCAACTAGCGGGGTGGAGACCCAGTACTTC
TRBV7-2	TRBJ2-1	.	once	CASSLISLTGNEQFF	TGTGCCAGCAGCTTAATTTCTCTCACAGGCAATGAGCAGTTCTTC
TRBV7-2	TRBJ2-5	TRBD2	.	CASSGGGFGKETQYF	TGTGCCAGCAGCGGGGGGGGGTTTGGGAAAGAGACCCAGTACTTC
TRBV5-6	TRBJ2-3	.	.	CASSRQGSLSTDTQYF	TGTGCCAGCAGCCGCCAGGGCAGCCTTAGCACAGATACGCAGTATTTT
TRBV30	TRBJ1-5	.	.	CAWRGGEDSNQPQHF	TGTGCCTGGAGAGGGGGGGAAGATAGCAATCAGCCCCAGCATTTT
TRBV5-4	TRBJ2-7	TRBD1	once	CASSLAGTGLHEQYF	TGTGCCAGCAGCTTAGCCGGGACAGGGCTACACGAGCAGTACTTC
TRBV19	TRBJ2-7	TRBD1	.	CASSHRDRSYEQYF	TGTGCCAGTAGTCATCGGGACAGGAGCTACGAGCAGTACTTC
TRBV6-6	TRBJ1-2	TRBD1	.	CASSRQGLDNYGYTF	TGTGCCAGCAGTAGACAGGGACTGGACAACTATGGCTACACCTTC
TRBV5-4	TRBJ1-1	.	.	CASSLSGRNTEAFF	TGTGCCAGCAGCTTGTCTGGCCGGAACACTGAAGCTTTCTTT
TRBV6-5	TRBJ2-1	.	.	CASSPDRGGGGEQFF	TGTGCCAGCAGTCCGGACAGAGGAGGAGGAGGTGAGCAGTTCTTC
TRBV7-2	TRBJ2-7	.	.	CASSLAGQGSPYEQYF	TGTGCCAGCAGCTTAGCTGGGCAGGGGAGTCCCTACGAGCAGTACTTC